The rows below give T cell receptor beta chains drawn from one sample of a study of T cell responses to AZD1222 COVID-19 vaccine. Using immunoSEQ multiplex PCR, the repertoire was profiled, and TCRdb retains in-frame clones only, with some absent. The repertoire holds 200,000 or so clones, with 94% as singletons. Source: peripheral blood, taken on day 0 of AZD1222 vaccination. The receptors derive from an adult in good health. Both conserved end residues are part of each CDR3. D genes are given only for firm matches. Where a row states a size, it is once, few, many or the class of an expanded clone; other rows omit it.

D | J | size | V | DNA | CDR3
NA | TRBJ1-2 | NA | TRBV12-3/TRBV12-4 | TGTGCCAGCAGTTGGACAGTTAACTATGGCTACACCTTC | CASSWTVNYGYTF
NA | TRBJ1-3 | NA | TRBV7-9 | TGTGCCAGCAGCTTACGCCAGGGCTCTGGAAACACCATATATTTT | CASSLRQGSGNTIYF
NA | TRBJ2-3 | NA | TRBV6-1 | TGTGCCAGCAGTGAAGGTCATAGAGGCGAGGCTACGCAGTATTTT | CASSEGHRGEATQYF
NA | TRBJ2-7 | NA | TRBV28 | TGTGCCAGCGGCCCGACAAGGCCGGAGCAGTACTTC | CASGPTRPEQYF
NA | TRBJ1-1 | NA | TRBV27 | TGTGCCAGCGGCTTTAGGAACACTGAAGCTTTCTTT | CASGFRNTEAFF
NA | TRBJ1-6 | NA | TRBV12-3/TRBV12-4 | TGTGCCAGCAGTTTAAATTCACCCCTCCACTTT | CASSLNSPLHF
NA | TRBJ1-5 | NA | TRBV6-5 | TGTGCCAGCAGCCAGGGCAGGGGAGGCAATCAGCCCCAGCATTTT | CASSQGRGGNQPQHF
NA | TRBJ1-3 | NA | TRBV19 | TGTGCCAGTAGTTCGACAGGATACACTGGAAACACCATATATTTT | CASSSTGYTGNTIYF
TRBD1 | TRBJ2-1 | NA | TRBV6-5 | TGTGCCAGCAGGGTACAGGGGGCTTCCTACAATGAGCAGTTCTTC | CASRVQGASYNEQFF
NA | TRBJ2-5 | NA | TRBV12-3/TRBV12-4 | TGTGCCATCTCGAGGACTACTGAAGAGACCCAGTACTTC | CAISRTTEETQYF
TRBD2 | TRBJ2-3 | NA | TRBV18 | TGTGCCAGCTCACGACTAGCGGGCTCGACTAGCACAGATACGCAGTATTTT | CASSRLAGSTSTDTQYF
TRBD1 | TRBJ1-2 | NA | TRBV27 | TGTGCCAGCAGGAAAGCAGGGGGCGGGTATGGCTACACCTTC | CASRKAGGGYGYTF
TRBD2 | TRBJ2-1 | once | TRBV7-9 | TGTGCCAGCAGCGGAAATTACGCAGTTGCGGGAGGGCCTTACAATGAGCAGTTCTTC | CASSGNYAVAGGPYNEQFF
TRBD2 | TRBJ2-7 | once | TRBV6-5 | TGTGCCAGCAGAAGGGATAGCGGGAGGGCCGACGAGCAGTACTTC | CASRRDSGRADEQYF
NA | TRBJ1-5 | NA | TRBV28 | TGTGCCGGCGGACCGAACTCTGTCAATCAGCCCCAGCATTTT | CAGGPNSVNQPQHF
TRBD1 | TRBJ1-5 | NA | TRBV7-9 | TGTGCCAGCAGCCCAGGACAGGGTAGTCAGCCCCAGCATTTT | CASSPGQGSQPQHF
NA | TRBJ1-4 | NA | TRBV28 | TGTGCCAGCAGCCGGATCGGAGGGGCGGATGAAAAACTGTTTTTT | CASSRIGGADEKLFF
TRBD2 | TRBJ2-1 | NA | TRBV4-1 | TGCGCCAGCAGCGACTATGGGACTAGCGGACACTACAATGAGCAGTTCTTC | CASSDYGTSGHYNEQFF
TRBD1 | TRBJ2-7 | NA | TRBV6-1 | TGTGCCAGCAGTGACGGGACAGGGACCTACGAGCAGTACTTC | CASSDGTGTYEQYF
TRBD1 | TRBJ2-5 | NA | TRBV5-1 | TGCGCCAGCGCCGGGACAGCCAACCTAGAGACCCAGTACTTC | CASAGTANLETQYF
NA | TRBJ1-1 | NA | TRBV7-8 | TGTGCCAGCAGCTTAGGAGGGGACACTGAAGCTTTCTTT | CASSLGGDTEAFF
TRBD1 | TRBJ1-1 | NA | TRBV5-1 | TGCGCCAGCCAGACAGGGACGAACACTGAAGCTTTCTTT | CASQTGTNTEAFF
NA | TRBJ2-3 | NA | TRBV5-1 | TGCGCCAGCAGCTTGAGTGTGGGGGAGACAGATACGCAGTATTTT | CASSLSVGETDTQYF
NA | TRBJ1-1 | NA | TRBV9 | TGTGCCAGCAGCGCTGGCTCTCACATGAACACTGAAGCTTTCTTT | CASSAGSHMNTEAFF
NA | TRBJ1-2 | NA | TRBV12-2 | TGTGCAAGTCGCCCGCCGGTAGCCGGCTACACCTTC | CASRPPVAGYTF
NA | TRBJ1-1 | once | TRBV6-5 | TGTGCCAGCAGTTACTCGATCGGGAACGGTGAAGCTTTCTTT | CASSYSIGNGEAFF
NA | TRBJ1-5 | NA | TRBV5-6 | TGTGCCAGCAGCTTAGGGCAGGGCGGGAGTTTAGGGCAGCCCCAGCATTTT | CASSLGQGGSLGQPQHF
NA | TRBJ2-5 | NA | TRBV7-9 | TGTGCCAGCACCCCCTTTCAGCAGGGAGAGACCCAGTACTTC | CASTPFQQGETQYF
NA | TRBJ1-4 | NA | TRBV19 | TGTGCCAGTAGTATAGTCATCAGGAAGGAAAAACTGTTTTTT | CASSIVIRKEKLFF
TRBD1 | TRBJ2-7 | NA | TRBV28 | TGTGCCAGCATCGGTGCAGGGGGAGCCTACGAGCAGTACTTC | CASIGAGGAYEQYF
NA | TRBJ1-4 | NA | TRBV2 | TGTGCCAGCAGTGGTACAGGGAAACTGTTTTTT | CASSGTGKLFF
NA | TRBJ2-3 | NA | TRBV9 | TGTGCCAGCACCCGGGAGAGCAGGGCAGATACGCAGTATTTT | CASTRESRADTQYF
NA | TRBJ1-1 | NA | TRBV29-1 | TGCAGCGTTTATGCCAGGGACGGCTTTACTGAAGCTTTCTTT | CSVYARDGFTEAFF
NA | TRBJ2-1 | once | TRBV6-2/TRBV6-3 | TGTGCCAGCAGTTACCCTCAAGGTCGTAATGAGCAGTTCTTC | CASSYPQGRNEQFF
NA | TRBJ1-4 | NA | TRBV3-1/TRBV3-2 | TGTGCCAGCAGCCAAGGGGTGATTGGGGGCTATAATGAAAAACTGTTTTTT | CASSQGVIGGYNEKLFF
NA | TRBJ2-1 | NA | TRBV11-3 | TGTGCCAGCAGCTCAGGACTGGTCTCCTACAATGAGCAGTTCTTC | CASSSGLVSYNEQFF
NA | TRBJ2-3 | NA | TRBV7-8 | TGTGCCAGCAGCCCCGGGGCTAGCACAGATACGCAGTATTTT | CASSPGASTDTQYF
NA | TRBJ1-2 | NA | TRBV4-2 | TGTGCCAGCAGCCAAGATCGAGTGGCTAACTATGGCTACACCTTC | CASSQDRVANYGYTF
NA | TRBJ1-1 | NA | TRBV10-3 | TGTGCCATCAGCAAGTTAAGGGGGGACACTGAAGCTTTCTTT | CAISKLRGDTEAFF
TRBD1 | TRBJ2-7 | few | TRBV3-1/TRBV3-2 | TGTGCCAGCAGCCTGAGACAGGGGAGCTACGAGCAGTACTTC | CASSLRQGSYEQYF
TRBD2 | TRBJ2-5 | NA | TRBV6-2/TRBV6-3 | TGTGCCAGCAGTTACCCTATGGGGGGGGAGACCCAGTACTTC | CASSYPMGGETQYF
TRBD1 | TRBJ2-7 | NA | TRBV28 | TGTGCCAGCAGTTTATTCCCCAGGGGGTCTCACGAGCAGTACTTC | CASSLFPRGSHEQYF
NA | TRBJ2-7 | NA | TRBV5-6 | TGTGCCAGCAGCTTAGTTCATATTGGCCACGAGCAGTACTTC | CASSLVHIGHEQYF
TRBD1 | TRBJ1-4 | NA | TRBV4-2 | TGTGCCAGCAGCCAAGAACAGGGGACACTTGAAAAACTGTTTTTT | CASSQEQGTLEKLFF
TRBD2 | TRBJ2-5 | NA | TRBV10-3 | TGTGCCATGGCTAGCGGACAATCCCAAGAGACCCAGTACTTC | CAMASGQSQETQYF